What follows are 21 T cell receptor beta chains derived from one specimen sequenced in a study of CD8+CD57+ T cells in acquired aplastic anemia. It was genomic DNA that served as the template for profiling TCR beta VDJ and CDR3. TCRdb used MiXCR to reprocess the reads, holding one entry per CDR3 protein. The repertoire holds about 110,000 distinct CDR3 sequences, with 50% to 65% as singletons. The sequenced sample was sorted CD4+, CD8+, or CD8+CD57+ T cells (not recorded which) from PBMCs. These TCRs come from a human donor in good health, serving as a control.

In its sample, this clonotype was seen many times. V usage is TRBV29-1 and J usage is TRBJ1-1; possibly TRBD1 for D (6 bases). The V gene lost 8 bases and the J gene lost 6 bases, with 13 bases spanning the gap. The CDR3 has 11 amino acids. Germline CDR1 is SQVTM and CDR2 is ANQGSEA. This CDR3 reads CSSFQGSEAFF. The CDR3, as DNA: TGCAGCTCATTTCAGGGGTCTGAAGCTTTCTTT.

CDR3: CASSVGQSTAYEQYV. DNA of the CDR3: TGTGCCAGCAGTGTGGGACAATCAACGGCCTACGAGCAGTACGTC. The V and J genes are TRBV24-1 and TRBJ2-7; perhaps TRBD1 as D (6 bases). Per germline, CDR1 KGHDR and CDR2 SFDVKD. The length of the CDR3 is 15 residues.

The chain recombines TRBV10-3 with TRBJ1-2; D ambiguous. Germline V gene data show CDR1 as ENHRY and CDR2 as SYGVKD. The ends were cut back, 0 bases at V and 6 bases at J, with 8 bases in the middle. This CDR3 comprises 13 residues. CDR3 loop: CAISESTGDGYTF. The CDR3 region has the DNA TGTGCCATCAGTGAGTCGACGGGAGATGGCTACACCTTC.

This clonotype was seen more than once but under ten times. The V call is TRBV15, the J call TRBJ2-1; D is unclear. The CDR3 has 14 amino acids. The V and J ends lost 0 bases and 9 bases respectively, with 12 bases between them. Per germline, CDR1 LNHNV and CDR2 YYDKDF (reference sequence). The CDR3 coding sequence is TGTGCCACCAGCAGAGATCAAGAGCGTTCTGAGCAGTTCTTC. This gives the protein CATSRDQERSEQFF.

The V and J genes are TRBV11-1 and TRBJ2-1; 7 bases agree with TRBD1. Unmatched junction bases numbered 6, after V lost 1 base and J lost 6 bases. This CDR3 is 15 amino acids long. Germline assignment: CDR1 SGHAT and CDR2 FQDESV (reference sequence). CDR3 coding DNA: TGTGCCAGCAGCTTAGGGGCAGGGGGTATCAATGAGCAGTTCTTC. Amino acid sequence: CASSLGAGGINEQFF.

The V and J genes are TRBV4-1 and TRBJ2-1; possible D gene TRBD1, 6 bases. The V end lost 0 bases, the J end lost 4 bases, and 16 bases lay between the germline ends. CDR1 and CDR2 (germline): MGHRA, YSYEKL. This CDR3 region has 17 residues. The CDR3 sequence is CASSQEPLTGGYNEQFF. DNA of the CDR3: TGCGCCAGCAGCCAAGAACCATTGACAGGAGGATACAATGAGCAGTTCTTC.

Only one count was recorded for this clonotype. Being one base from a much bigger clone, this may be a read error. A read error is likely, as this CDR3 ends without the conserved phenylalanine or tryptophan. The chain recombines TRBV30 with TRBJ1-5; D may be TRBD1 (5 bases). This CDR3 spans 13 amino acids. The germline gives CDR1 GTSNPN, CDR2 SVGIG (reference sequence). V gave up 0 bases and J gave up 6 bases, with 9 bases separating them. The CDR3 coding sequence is TGTGCCTGGAGTGTACAGGCTGGTCAGCCCCAGCATCTT. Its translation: CAWSVQAGQPQHL.

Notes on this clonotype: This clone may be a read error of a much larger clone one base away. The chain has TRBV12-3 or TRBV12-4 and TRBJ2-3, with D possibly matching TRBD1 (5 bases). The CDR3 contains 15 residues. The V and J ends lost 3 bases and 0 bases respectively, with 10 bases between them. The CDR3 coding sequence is TGTGCCAGCAGTTTCTACAGGAGTAGCACAGATACGCAGTATTTT. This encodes CASSFYRSSTDTQYF.

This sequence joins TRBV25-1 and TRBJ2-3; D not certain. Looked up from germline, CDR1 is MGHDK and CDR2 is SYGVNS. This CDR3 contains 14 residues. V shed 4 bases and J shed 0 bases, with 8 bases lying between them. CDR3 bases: TGTGCCAGCAGTGCCGACACTAGCACAGATACGCAGTATTTT. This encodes CASSADTSTDTQYF.

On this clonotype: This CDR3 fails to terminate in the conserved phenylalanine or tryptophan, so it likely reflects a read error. CDR3 region: CATSDRRGRGNSPLHS. The DNA for the CDR3 is TGTGCCACCAGCGATCGTCGGGGGCGAGGTAATTCACCCCTCCACTCT. The rearrangement joins TRBV15 to TRBJ1-6; D is possibly TRBD1 (6 bases). The CDR3 length is 16 residues. CDR1 is LNHNV, CDR2 YYDKDF, per germline (reference sequence). V was clipped by 5 bases and J by 6 bases, with 17 bases between them.

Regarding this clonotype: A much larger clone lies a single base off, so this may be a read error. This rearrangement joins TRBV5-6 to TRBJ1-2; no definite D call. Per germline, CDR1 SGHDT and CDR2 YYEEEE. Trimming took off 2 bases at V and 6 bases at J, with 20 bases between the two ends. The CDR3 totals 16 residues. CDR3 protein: CASSFAGIGNFNGYTF. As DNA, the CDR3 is TGTGCCAGCAGCTTTGCGGGGATAGGGAATTTCAATGGCTACACCTTC.

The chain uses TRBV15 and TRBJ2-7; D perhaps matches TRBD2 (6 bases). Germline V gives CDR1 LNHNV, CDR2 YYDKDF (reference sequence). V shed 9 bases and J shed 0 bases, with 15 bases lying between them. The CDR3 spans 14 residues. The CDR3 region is CATSPGGFSYEQYF. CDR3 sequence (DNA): TGTGCCACTTCGCCCGGGGGATTCTCCTACGAGCAGTACTTC.

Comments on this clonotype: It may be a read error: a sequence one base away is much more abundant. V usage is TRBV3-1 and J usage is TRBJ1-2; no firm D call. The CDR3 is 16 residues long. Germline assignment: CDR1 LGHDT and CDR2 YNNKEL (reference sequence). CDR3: CASSPSLQVKDYGHTF. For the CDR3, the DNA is TGTGCCAGCAGCCCGAGTCTGCAGGTTAAGGACTATGGCCACACCTTC.

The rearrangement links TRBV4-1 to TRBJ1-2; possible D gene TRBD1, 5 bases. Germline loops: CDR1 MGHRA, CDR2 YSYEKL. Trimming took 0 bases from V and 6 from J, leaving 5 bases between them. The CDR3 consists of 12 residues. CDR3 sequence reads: CASSQEGDGYTF. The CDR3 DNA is TGCGCCAGCAGCCAAGAGGGGGATGGCTACACCTTC.

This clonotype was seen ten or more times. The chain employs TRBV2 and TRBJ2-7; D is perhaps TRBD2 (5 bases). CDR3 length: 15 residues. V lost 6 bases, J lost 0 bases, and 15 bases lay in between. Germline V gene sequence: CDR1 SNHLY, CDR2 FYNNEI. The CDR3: CASSNVGLDSYEQYF. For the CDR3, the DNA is TGTGCCAGCAGCAACGTTGGACTCGACTCCTACGAGCAGTACTTC. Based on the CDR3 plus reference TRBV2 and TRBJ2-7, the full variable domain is EPEVTQTPSHQVTQMGQEVILRCVPISNHLYFYWYRQILGQKVEFLVSFYNNEISEKSEIFDDQFSVERPDGSNFTLKIRSTKLEDSAMYFCASSNVGLDSYEQYFGPGTRLTVT.

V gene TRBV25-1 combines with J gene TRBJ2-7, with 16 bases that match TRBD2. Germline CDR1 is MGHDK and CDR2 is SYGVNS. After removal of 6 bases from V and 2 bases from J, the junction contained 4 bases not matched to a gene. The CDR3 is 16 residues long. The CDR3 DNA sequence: TGTGCCAGCAGCGATGGGACTAGCGGGAGGGCCTACGAGCAGTACTTC. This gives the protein CASSDGTSGRAYEQYF.

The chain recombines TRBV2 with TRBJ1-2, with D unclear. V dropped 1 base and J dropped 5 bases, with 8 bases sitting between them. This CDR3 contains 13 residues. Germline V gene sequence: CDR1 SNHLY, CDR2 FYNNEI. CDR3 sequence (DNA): TGTGCCAGCAGTGAAGACAGAGGATATGGCTACACCTTC. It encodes CASSEDRGYGYTF.

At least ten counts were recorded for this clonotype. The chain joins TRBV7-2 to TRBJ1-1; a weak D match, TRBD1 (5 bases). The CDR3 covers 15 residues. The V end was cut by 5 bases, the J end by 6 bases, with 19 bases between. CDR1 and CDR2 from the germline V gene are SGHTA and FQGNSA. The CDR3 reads CASSPVNRGVAEAFF. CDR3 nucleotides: TGTGCCAGCAGCCCGGTTAATCGGGGGGTGGCTGAAGCTTTCTTT.

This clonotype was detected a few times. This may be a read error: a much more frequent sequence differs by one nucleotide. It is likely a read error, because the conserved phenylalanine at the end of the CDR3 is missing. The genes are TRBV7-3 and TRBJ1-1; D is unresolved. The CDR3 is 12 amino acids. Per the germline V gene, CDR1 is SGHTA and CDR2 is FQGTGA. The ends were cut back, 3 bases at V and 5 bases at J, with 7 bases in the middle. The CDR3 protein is CASSFMSTEAFL. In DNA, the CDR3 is TGTGCCAGCAGCTTTATGAGTACTGAAGCTTTCCTT.

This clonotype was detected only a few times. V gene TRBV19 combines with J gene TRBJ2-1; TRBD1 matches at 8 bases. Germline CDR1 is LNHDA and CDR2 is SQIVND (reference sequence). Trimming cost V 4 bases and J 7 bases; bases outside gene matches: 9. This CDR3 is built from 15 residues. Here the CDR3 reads CASSTLTGEMNEQFF. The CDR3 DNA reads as TGTGCCAGTAGTACCCTGACAGGGGAAATGAATGAGCAGTTCTTC.

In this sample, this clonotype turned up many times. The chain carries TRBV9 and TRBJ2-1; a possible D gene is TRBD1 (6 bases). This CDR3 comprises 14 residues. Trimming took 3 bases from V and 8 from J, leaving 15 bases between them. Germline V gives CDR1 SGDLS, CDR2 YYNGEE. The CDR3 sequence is CASSGGPVWDEQFF. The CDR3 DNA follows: TGTGCCAGCAGCGGGGGGCCGGTTTGGGATGAGCAGTTCTTC.